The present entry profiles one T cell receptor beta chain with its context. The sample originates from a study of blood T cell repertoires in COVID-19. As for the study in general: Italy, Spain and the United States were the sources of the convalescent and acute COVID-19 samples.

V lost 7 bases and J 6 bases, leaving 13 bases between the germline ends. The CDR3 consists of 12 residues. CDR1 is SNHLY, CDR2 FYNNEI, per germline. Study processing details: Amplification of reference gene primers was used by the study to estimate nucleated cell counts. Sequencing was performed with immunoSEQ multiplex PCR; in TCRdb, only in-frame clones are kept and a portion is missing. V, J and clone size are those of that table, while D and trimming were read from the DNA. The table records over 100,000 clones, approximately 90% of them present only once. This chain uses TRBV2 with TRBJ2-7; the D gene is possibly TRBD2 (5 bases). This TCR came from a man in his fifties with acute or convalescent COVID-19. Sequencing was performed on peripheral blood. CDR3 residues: CASNSGLGEQYF. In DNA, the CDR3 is TGTGCCAGCAACAGCGGCCTAGGCGAGCAGTACTTC.